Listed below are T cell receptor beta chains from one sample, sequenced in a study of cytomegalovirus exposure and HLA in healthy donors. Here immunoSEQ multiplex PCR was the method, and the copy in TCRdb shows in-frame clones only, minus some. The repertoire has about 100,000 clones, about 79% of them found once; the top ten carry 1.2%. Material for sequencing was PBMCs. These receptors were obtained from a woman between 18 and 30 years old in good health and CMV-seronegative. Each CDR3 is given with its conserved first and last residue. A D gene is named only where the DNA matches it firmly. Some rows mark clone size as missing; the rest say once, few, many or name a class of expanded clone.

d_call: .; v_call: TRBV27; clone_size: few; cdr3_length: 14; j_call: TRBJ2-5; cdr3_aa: CASSARGPPETQYF; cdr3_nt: TGTGCCAGCAGTGCCCGGGGTCCACCAGAGACCCAGTACTTC
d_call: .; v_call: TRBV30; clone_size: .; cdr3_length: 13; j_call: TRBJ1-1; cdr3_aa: CACRRNMNTEAFF; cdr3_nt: TGTGCCTGTCGCAGAAACATGAACACTGAAGCTTTCTTT
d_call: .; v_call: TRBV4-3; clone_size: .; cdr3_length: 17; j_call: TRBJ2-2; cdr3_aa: CASTKDPTGANTGELFF; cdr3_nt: TGCGCCAGCACAAAAGACCCCACAGGCGCGAACACCGGGGAGCTGTTTTTT
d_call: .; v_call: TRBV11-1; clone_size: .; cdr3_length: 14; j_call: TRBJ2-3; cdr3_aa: CASSWWGRGDTQYF; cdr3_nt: TGTGCCAGCAGCTGGTGGGGTCGAGGGGATACGCAGTATTTT
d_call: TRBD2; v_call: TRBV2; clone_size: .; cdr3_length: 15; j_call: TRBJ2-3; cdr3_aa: CASSELAGFADTQYF; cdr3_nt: TGTGCCAGCAGCGAACTAGCGGGGTTCGCAGATACGCAGTATTTT
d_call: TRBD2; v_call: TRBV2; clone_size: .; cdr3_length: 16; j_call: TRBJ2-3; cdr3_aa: CASSGRGGSSTDTQYF; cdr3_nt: TGTGCCAGCAGTGGGCGGGGGGGATCTAGCACAGATACGCAGTATTTT
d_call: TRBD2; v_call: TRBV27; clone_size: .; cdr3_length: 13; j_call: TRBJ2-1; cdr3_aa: CASSLSGNNEQFF; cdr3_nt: TGTGCCAGCAGCCTTAGCGGGAACAATGAGCAGTTCTTC
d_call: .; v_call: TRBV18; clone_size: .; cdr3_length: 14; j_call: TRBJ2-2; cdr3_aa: CASSPPRVTGELFF; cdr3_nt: TGTGCCAGCTCACCACCCAGGGTCACCGGGGAGCTGTTTTTT
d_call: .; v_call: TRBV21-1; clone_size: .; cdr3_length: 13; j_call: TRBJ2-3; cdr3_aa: CASSKVVTDTQYF; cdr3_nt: TGTGCCAGCAGCAAAGTAGTCACAGATACGCAGTATTTT
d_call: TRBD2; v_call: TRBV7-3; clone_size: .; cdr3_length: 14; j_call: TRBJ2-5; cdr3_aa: CASSWGGTSGEQYF; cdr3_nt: TGTGCCAGCAGCTGGGGCGGGACTAGCGGGGAGCAGTACTTC
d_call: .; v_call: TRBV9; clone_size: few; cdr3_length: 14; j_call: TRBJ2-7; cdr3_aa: CASSVDVASYEQYF; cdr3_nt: TGTGCCAGCAGCGTAGACGTAGCAAGCTACGAGCAGTACTTC
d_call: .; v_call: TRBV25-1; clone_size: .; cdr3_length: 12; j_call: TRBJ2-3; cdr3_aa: CASSRTTDTQYF; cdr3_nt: TGTGCCAGCAGCAGAACGACAGATACGCAGTATTTT
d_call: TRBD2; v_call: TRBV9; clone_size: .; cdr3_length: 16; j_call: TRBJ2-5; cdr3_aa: CASSVGVAGATETQYF; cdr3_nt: TGTGCCAGCAGCGTAGGGGTAGCGGGAGCCACGGAGACCCAGTACTTC
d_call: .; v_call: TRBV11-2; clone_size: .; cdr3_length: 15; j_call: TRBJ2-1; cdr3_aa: CASSSRDLTYNEQFF; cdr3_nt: TGTGCCAGCAGCTCCCGGGATTTGACCTACAATGAGCAGTTCTTC
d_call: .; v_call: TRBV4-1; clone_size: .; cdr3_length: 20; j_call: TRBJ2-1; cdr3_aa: CASSQDTPTVVPSIYNEQFF; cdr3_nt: TGCGCCAGCAGCCAAGATACTCCGACAGTAGTCCCCTCGATTTACAATGAGCAGTTCTTC
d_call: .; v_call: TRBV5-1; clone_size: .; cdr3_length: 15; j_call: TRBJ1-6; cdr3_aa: CASSQGPLPNSPLHF; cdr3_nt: TGCGCCAGCAGCCAGGGCCCTCTTCCAAATTCACCCCTCCACTTT
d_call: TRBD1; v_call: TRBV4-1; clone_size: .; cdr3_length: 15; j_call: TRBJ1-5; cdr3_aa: CASSQADRVDQPQHF; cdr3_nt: TGCGCCAGCAGCCAAGCAGACAGGGTCGATCAGCCCCAGCATTTT
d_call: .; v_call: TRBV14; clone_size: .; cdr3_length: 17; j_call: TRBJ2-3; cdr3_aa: CASSQFAGLENPDTQYF; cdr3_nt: TGTGCCAGCAGCCAATTCGCGGGACTCGAAAACCCGGATACGCAGTATTTT
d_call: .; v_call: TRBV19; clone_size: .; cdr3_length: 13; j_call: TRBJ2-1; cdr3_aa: CASRGLGRDEQFF; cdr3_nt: TGTGCCAGTAGGGGACTCGGTCGGGATGAGCAGTTCTTC
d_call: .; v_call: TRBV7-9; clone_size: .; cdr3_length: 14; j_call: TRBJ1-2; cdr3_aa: CSSSLGGGNYGYTF; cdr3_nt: TGTTCCAGCAGCCTCGGGGGGGGTAACTATGGCTACACCTTC
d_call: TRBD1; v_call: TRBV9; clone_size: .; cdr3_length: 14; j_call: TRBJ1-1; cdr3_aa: CASSAEGADTEAFF; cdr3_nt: TGTGCCAGCAGCGCAGAGGGGGCGGACACTGAAGCTTTCTTT
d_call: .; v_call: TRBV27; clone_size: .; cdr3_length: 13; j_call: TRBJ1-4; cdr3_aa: CASSGGSRKKLFF; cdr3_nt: TGTGCCAGCAGTGGCGGCTCGCGGAAAAAACTGTTTTTT
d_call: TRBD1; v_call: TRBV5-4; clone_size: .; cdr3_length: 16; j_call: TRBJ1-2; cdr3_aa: CASSTGTGAYNYGYTF; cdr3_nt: TGTGCCAGCAGCACGGGGACAGGAGCATATAACTATGGCTACACCTTC
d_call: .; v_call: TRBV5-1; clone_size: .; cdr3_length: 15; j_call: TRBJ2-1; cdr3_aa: CASREDRRSNNEQFF; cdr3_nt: TGCGCCAGCAGAGAAGACAGGCGTTCCAACAATGAGCAGTTCTTC
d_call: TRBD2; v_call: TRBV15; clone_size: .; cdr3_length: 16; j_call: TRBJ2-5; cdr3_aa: CATSRDKTGGRETQYF; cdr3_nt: TGTGCCACCAGCAGAGATAAGACGGGAGGGCGAGAGACCCAGTACTTC
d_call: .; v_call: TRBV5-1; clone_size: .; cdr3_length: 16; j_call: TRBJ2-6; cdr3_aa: CASRALLVSGANVLTF; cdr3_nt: TGCGCCAGCAGGGCCCTCCTCGTCTCTGGGGCCAACGTCCTGACTTTC